A selection of T cell receptor beta chains follows, all from one sample in a study of control samples from healthy donors and cancer patients. Using immunoSEQ multiplex PCR, the repertoire was profiled, and TCRdb retains in-frame clones only, with some absent. The sample holds 150,000 to 200,000 clones, 90% seen once. Material for sequencing was blood. Receptor source: a woman aged 50 to 60 in good health. Each CDR3 is given with its conserved first and last residue. D genes are given only for firm matches. For some rows the clone size is stated as once, few or many, or as a class when expanded; others skip it.

D gene	V gene	J gene	clone size	CDR3 DNA	CDR3 protein
.	TRBV5-8	TRBJ1-3	.	TGTGCCAGCAGCTTGTATAGAAACACCATATATTTT	CASSLYRNTIYF
.	TRBV6-2/TRBV6-3	TRBJ2-5	.	TGTGCCAGCAGTAAACAAGAGACCCAGTACTTC	CASSKQETQYF
.	TRBV21-1	TRBJ1-2	once	TGTGCCAGCACCCTCCACAGAAAAAAGGTTGGTGGCTACACCTTC	CASTLHRKKVGGYTF
.	TRBV7-9	TRBJ1-2	.	TGTGCCAGCAGCTTAGCGAACAGCCTCTCCGGGGGCTACACCTTC	CASSLANSLSGGYTF
.	TRBV11-2	TRBJ2-3	once	TGTGCCAGCAGCCGCCTCCGGGATAAGCCGTATTTT	CASSRLRDKPYF
TRBD1	TRBV30	TRBJ1-5	.	TGTGCCTGGAGTCCAACGACAGGGGAATATTACCAGCCCCAGCATTTT	CAWSPTTGEYYQPQHF
.	TRBV6-2/TRBV6-3	TRBJ1-5	.	TGTGCCAGCAGTTCCGGAGGATCGTATCAGCCCCAGCATTTT	CASSSGGSYQPQHF
.	TRBV28	TRBJ1-4	.	TGTGCCAGCACCCCTTCCGGTGAAAAACTGTTTTTT	CASTPSGEKLFF
TRBD1	TRBV28	TRBJ1-4	.	TGTGCCAGCAGTACTCCCCGACAGGGTCTAAAATTTGAAAAACTGTTTTTT	CASSTPRQGLKFEKLFF
.	TRBV2	TRBJ1-3	.	TGTGCCAGCAGTTTTCGGGGTACGGGAAACACCATATATTTT	CASSFRGTGNTIYF
.	TRBV4-1	TRBJ1-6	.	TGCGCCAGCAGCCAAGGTCTCCCCCGGGGGTTTAATTCACCCCTCCACTTT	CASSQGLPRGFNSPLHF
TRBD1	TRBV3-1/TRBV3-2	TRBJ2-7	.	TGTGCCAGCAGTGGCGGACAGGGACCCTACGAGCAGTACTTC	CASSGGQGPYEQYF
.	TRBV7-2	TRBJ2-7	.	TGTGCCAGCAGCCGCTCCTACGAGCAGTACTTC	CASSRSYEQYF
TRBD1	TRBV9	TRBJ1-3	.	TGTGCCAGCAGCGACAGGGGGTTTGGAAACACCATATATTTT	CASSDRGFGNTIYF
.	TRBV7-2	TRBJ2-7	.	TGTGCCAGCAGCTCTGAGGGGTACTACGAGCAGTACTTC	CASSSEGYYEQYF
.	TRBV6-1	TRBJ2-7	.	TGTGCCAGCAGTGAAGGAGGCACTCTCTCCTACGAGCAGTACTTC	CASSEGGTLSYEQYF
.	TRBV5-1	TRBJ2-7	.	TGCGCCAGCAGCTTGGCCTCTAGCGCGAACCCCTACGAGCAGTACTTC	CASSLASSANPYEQYF
.	TRBV20-1	TRBJ1-5	few	TGCAGTGCTAGTCCAACTCGCCCGAGACTTAGCAATCAGCCCCAGCATTTT	CSASPTRPRLSNQPQHF
.	TRBV30	TRBJ1-6	.	TGTGCCTGGAGCTTGGGGAGCTCCTATAATTCACCCCTCCACTTT	CAWSLGSSYNSPLHF
.	TRBV28	TRBJ1-2	.	TGTGCCAGCAGGCCCCGGGAGAGTGGCTACACCTTC	CASRPRESGYTF
.	TRBV4-1	TRBJ1-5	.	TGCGCCAGCAGCCAAGAAGGCTACGAACAGGTCCAGCATTTT	CASSQEGYEQVQHF
.	TRBV6-4	TRBJ2-6	.	TGTGCCAGCAGTGACTCCAGCTCTGGGGCCAACGTCCTGACTTTC	CASSDSSSGANVLTF
.	TRBV11-2	TRBJ1-1	.	TGTGCCAGCAGCTTAGCAGGGGTTAGTACTGAAGCTTTCTTT	CASSLAGVSTEAFF
.	TRBV13	TRBJ1-3	.	TGTGCCAGCAGGCTTCGGGGCTCTGGAAACACCATATATTTT	CASRLRGSGNTIYF
.	TRBV5-1	TRBJ2-7	.	TGCGCCAGCAGCTTGACAGGGTCTCCCTACGAGCAGTACTTC	CASSLTGSPYEQYF
.	TRBV6-5	TRBJ1-1	.	TGTGCCACCTCACAGAGGGAGAACACTGAAGCTTTCTTT	CATSQRENTEAFF
.	TRBV21-1	TRBJ1-2	once	TGTGCCAGCAGCTCCCGGGACGGTAACTATGGCTACACCTTC	CASSSRDGNYGYTF
TRBD2	TRBV7-2	TRBJ2-3	.	TGTGCCAGCAGCTCGGGGACTAGCGGAGATACGCAGTATTTT	CASSSGTSGDTQYF
TRBD1	TRBV6-2/TRBV6-3	TRBJ2-7	.	TGTGCCAGCAGTTACACCGACAGGGCCCTGGGGCAGTACTTC	CASSYTDRALGQYF
.	TRBV4-1	TRBJ2-7	.	TGCGCCAGCAGCCCAGGCAACTTTGGCTTCTCCTACGAGCAGTACTTC	CASSPGNFGFSYEQYF
.	TRBV29-1	TRBJ1-3	few	TGCAGCGTTGCTTGGGACGGAGGAAACACCATATATTTT	CSVAWDGGNTIYF
TRBD2	TRBV4-1	TRBJ2-4	.	TGCGCCAGCAGCCATGGAATACTAGCGGCCGTAGCCAAAAACATTCAGTACTTC	CASSHGILAAVAKNIQYF
.	TRBV5-1	TRBJ1-2	.	TGCGCCAGCAGCTTACAACCTGACTATGGCTACACCTTC	CASSLQPDYGYTF
TRBD2	TRBV11-2	TRBJ2-5	.	TGTGCCAGCAGCTTAGGTGGGGGTAGCGGGAGTGGGGAGACCCAGTACTTC	CASSLGGGSGSGETQYF
.	TRBV15	TRBJ2-3	.	TGCGCCACCAGCTTATTAAAGGGGGATACGCAGTATTTT	CATSLLKGDTQYF
.	TRBV13	TRBJ2-7	.	TGTGCCACCCGGACACCCCGAGGTGAGCAGTACTTC	CATRTPRGEQYF
TRBD1	TRBV5-1	TRBJ2-3	.	TGCGCCAGCAGCTACGGACAGGGGTCAGATACGCAGTATTTT	CASSYGQGSDTQYF
.	TRBV5-1	TRBJ2-7	.	TGCGCCAGCAGCTTGGGGGGGCGAAACTCTCTCGGCGAGCAGTACTTC	CASSLGGRNSLGEQYF
TRBD1	TRBV18	TRBJ2-7	.	TGTGCCAGCTCATCTCGACAGGGCTACGAGCAGTACTTC	CASSSRQGYEQYF
.	TRBV18	TRBJ2-5	.	TGTGCCAGCTCACCAGGGTCTTGGGAGACCCAGTACTTC	CASSPGSWETQYF
.	TRBV27	TRBJ1-6	.	TGTGCCTCGGGCCAGGGGTCCTATTCACCCCTCCACTTT	CASGQGSYSPLHF
.	TRBV7-8	TRBJ1-6	.	TGTGCCAGCAGCTTAGCCTCCCGGACTGTTCGAGTCCTCCACTTT	CASSLASRTVRVLHF
.	TRBV5-1	TRBJ2-4	once	TGCGCCAGCAGCGGGGAACAGGCGGTCATAAACATTCAGTACTTC	CASSGEQAVINIQYF
.	TRBV21-1	TRBJ2-2	.	TGTGCCAGCAGCAGGGGGGCCAACACCGGGGAGCTGTTTTTT	CASSRGANTGELFF
.	TRBV4-2	TRBJ2-5	.	TGTGCCAGCAGCCTTGACGGGACCCAGTACTTC	CASSLDGTQYF
TRBD1	TRBV19	TRBJ1-3	.	TGTGCCAGTAGTACCGGGACAGGGAACGGAAACACCATATATTTT	CASSTGTGNGNTIYF
.	TRBV3-1/TRBV3-2	TRBJ2-5	.	TGTGCCAGCAGCCACCAATCACGGGGGCGATTTTCGGAGACCCAGTACTTC	CASSHQSRGRFSETQYF
TRBD1	TRBV7-2	TRBJ2-3	.	TGTGCCAGCAGCGTGCAGGGGGCGCGTACAGATACGCAGTATTTT	CASSVQGARTDTQYF
.	TRBV9	TRBJ1-2	.	TGTGCCAGCAGCGAGCCGGGACGCTCAATTTATGGCTACACCTTC	CASSEPGRSIYGYTF
.	TRBV3-1/TRBV3-2	TRBJ2-2	.	TGTGCCAGCAGCCAATTAGAACGTGGCACCGGGGAGCTGTTTTTT	CASSQLERGTGELFF
TRBD1	TRBV12-3/TRBV12-4	TRBJ1-1	.	TGTGCCAGCAGGGGACAGATCGGCACTGAAGCTTTCTTT	CASRGQIGTEAFF
TRBD2	TRBV24-1	TRBJ2-2	.	TGTGCCACCAGTGATTCGGGACTAGCGGGAGACACCGGGGAGCTGTTTTTT	CATSDSGLAGDTGELFF